This TCR beta chain derives from a study of sequential checkpoint blockade in melanoma. About the study: First-line arms were nivolumab then ipilimumab, or the reverse, randomized 1:1. Each arm's sequence ended with maintenance nivolumab.

The data were produced by immunoSEQ multiplex PCR, yet TCRdb's version contains in-frame clones alone and is incomplete. Of 30,000 to 40,000 clones in the sample, around nine tenths were seen once. The CDR3 totals 16 residues. With 0 bases removed from V and 3 bases from J, the gap between germline ends came to 14 bases. Germline CDR1 reads SGDLS; CDR2 reads YYNGEE. Documented treatment: randomized to nivolumab then ipilimumab (arm A) or the reverse (arm B). PBMC sorting kept live CD3+CD8+ cells without CD19 or CD56. This clonotype was sampled from a human donor with melanoma. Specimen: CD8+ T cells sorted from blood (inferred from file names), collected from a patient given nivolumab and ipilimumab in sequence. The chain has TRBV9 and TRBJ2-3, with D possibly TRBD2 on 6 matching bases. CDR3 residues: CASSVDREFITDTQYF. As DNA, the CDR3 is TGTGCCAGCAGCGTAGACCGGGAGTTCATTACAGATACGCAGTATTTT.